Below, 26 T cell receptor beta chains from the same sample are listed, as sequenced in a study of T cell repertoires in aging, cancer and after chemotherapy. The template was genomic DNA from peripheral blood, not RNA. TRB rearrangements spanning V, D and J were amplified using mixed TRB-A/B primers. TCRdb processed the multiplex PCR reads anew with MiXCR; each CDR3 protein has one entry. The table records about 5,400 distinct CDR3 sequences, approximately 37% of them present only once. The specimen sequenced was blood. These receptors were obtained from a human donor in good health.

This rearrangement joins TRBV5-1 to TRBJ2-3; no firm D call. V was trimmed by 3 bases and J by 0 bases, leaving 5 bases between them. The germline CDR1 and CDR2 sequences are SGHRS and YFSETQ. The length of the CDR3 is 13 residues. CDR3 region: CASSSDSTDTQYF. The CDR3 region has the DNA TGCGCCAGCAGCTCCGACAGCACAGATACGCAGTATTTT.

The V gene is TRBV19, the J gene TRBJ1-1; D gene ambiguous. The germline V and J ends were trimmed by 7 bases and 1 base, with 10 bases remaining between them. The CDR3 is made up of 13 amino acids. Germline assignment: CDR1 LNHDA and CDR2 SQIVND (reference sequence). The CDR3 region is CASTKRQNTEAFF. The CDR3 DNA reads as TGTGCCAGTACCAAACGGCAGAACACTGAAGCTTTCTTT.

This clonotype came up once. V and J are TRBV6-5 and TRBJ2-7, with TRBD1 matching 7 bases. Losses at the gene ends were 5 bases for V and 0 bases for J; bases not matched to a gene: 4. Germline CDR1 and CDR2: MNHEY and SVGAGI. The CDR3 sequence is 14 residues long. As DNA, the CDR3 is TGTGCCAGCAGTCGGACAGGCAGCTCCTACGAGCAGTACTTC. It specifies CASSRTGSSYEQYF.

The chain joins TRBV6-2 or TRBV6-3 to TRBJ2-1; 9 bases line up with TRBD1. V trimming: 2 bases; J trimming: 5 bases; junction bases outside the gene matches: 10. This CDR3 contains 17 residues. Germline V CDR1 and CDR2: MNHEY, SVGEGT. This CDR3 is CASSYVRQGVGNNEQFF. As DNA, the CDR3 is TGTGCCAGCAGTTACGTCCGACAGGGGGTCGGAAACAATGAGCAGTTCTTC.

The CDR3 DNA follows: TGTGCCAGCAGTACCACGACCCTATACCCCTATGGCTACACCTTC. Translation gives CASSTTTLYPYGYTF. The genes are TRBV12-3 or TRBV12-4 and TRBJ1-2; no clear D gene. V lost 5 bases to trimming and J lost 4 bases, with 17 bases between them. This CDR3 is 15 amino acids long.

V and J are TRBV7-6 and TRBJ2-1; 11 nucleotides align to TRBD2. This CDR3 contains 15 residues. V was pared by 1 base and J by 10 bases, with 6 bases of the junction left unmatched. The germline gives CDR1 SGHVS, CDR2 FNYEAQ. The CDR3 is CASSLDSGGANEQFF. The CDR3 region has the DNA TGTGCCAGCAGCTTAGATAGCGGGGGGGCTAACGAGCAGTTCTTC.

The chain recombines TRBV6-2 or TRBV6-3 with TRBJ2-5; either TRBD1 or TRBD2 may supply D (6 bases each). Per germline, CDR1 MNHEY and CDR2 SVGEGT. V was clipped by 6 bases and J by 5 bases, with 16 bases between them. CDR3 length: 14 residues. CDR3 sequence: CASSLVVGGETQYF. The CDR3 nucleotides are TGTGCCAGCAGCCTGGTGGTAGGGGGGGAGACCCAGTACTTC.

In its sample, this clonotype was seen a few times. The gene calls are TRBV19 and TRBJ1-1; 9 bases line up with TRBD1. The germline gives CDR1 LNHDA, CDR2 SQIVND (reference sequence). The CDR3 is 15 amino acids. The V segment lost 5 bases and the J segment 5 bases; nucleotides outside the gene matches: 9. CDR3 amino acids: CASSSHRGRRTEAFF. CDR3 nucleotide sequence: TGTGCCAGTAGTTCGCACAGGGGGCGCAGGACTGAAGCTTTCTTT. Supplemented by reference TRBV19 and TRBJ1-1, the full variable domain reads DGGITQSPKYLFRKEGQNVTLSCEQNLNHDAMYWYRQDPGQGLRLIYYSQIVNDFQKGDIAEGYSVSREKKESFPLTVTSAQKNPTAFYLCASSSHRGRRTEAFFGQGTRLTVV.

The gene calls are TRBV14 and TRBJ1-6; D not resolved. The CDR3 runs to 10 residues. Germline CDR1 reads SGHDN; CDR2 reads FVKESK. Trimming pared 5 bases from V and 14 bases from J, leaving 7 bases between. In DNA, the CDR3 is TGTGCCAGCAGCGGGGTATCCCTCCACTTT. Translation: CASSGVSLHF.

This chain links TRBV7-9 with TRBJ2-3; TRBD2 aligns across 14 bases. Germline trimming cut 4 bases from V and 4 bases from J; bases unmatched to any gene: 4. Germline CDR1 reads SEHNR; CDR2 reads FQNEAQ (reference sequence). The CDR3 is made up of 16 amino acids. The CDR3 nucleotides are TGTGCCAGCAGCTACGGACTAGCGGGGGGACCAGATACGCAGTATTTT. Translation gives CASSYGLAGGPDTQYF.

The chain is built from TRBV29-1 and TRBJ1-2, with TRBD1 identical over 7 bases. V lost 7 bases, J lost 1 base, and 9 bases stayed unmatched. The CDR3 is 14 amino acids. The V gene's germline CDR1 is SQVTM and CDR2 ANQGSEA. For the CDR3, the DNA is TGCAGCGATTCGGGACAGCTTTTTAACTATGGCTACACCTTC. Translation gives CSDSGQLFNYGYTF.

Judged by abundance, this clonotype is medium-sized. This chain joins TRBV29-1 and TRBJ2-1, with D possibly being TRBD1 (6 bases). This CDR3 is 12 amino acids long. Looked up from germline, CDR1 is SQVTM and CDR2 is ANQGSEA. Deletions cut 6 bases from V and 6 bases from J, with 12 bases between. CDR3 sequence reads: CSVATGSNEQFF. The CDR3 DNA follows: TGCAGCGTCGCTACAGGGTCCAATGAGCAGTTCTTC.

V usage is TRBV6-5 and J usage is TRBJ2-7, with 12 bases matching TRBD2. Per the germline V gene, CDR1 is MNHEY and CDR2 is SVGAGI. This CDR3 contains 15 residues. Trimming cost V 7 bases and J 4 bases; bases outside gene matches: 8. Here the CDR3 reads CASNPSGGATYEQYF. The CDR3 nucleotides read TGTGCCAGCAACCCTAGCGGGGGGGCAACGTACGAGCAGTACTTC.

This clonotype occurred a few times. This chain links TRBV12-3 or TRBV12-4 with TRBJ2-5; TRBD2 matches at 15 bases. The CDR3 loop spans 15 amino acids. J lost 2 bases, V lost 5 bases, and 0 bases had no gene match. The CDR3 loop reads CASSGTSGGQETQYF. The CDR3 nucleotides are TGTGCCAGCAGTGGGACTAGCGGGGGGCAAGAGACCCAGTACTTC.

Relative to its sample, this clonotype is medium-sized (0.01 to 0.1%). The chain links TRBV19 to TRBJ2-2, with 10 positions matching TRBD2. This CDR3 has 15 residues. Per germline, CDR1 LNHDA and CDR2 SQIVND (reference sequence). V lost 6 bases, J lost 4 bases, and 5 bases stayed unmatched. The CDR3 here is CASRPAGGLTGELFF. The DNA of the CDR3 is TGTGCCAGTAGGCCAGCGGGGGGGCTCACCGGGGAGCTGTTTTTT.

V gene TRBV6-2 or TRBV6-3 combines with J gene TRBJ2-5; 11 bases are shared with TRBD2. The V gene's germline CDR1 is MNHEY and CDR2 SVGEGT. J lost 5 bases, V lost 4 bases, and 18 bases had no gene match. This CDR3 has 19 residues. CDR3 sequence: CASSSTPGTSGYERETQYF. The CDR3 DNA is TGTGCCAGCAGTTCGACTCCCGGGACTAGCGGATATGAGAGGGAGACCCAGTACTTC.

J is TRBJ2-7 and V is TRBV6-6, with 9 positions matching TRBD1. The CDR3 runs 13 residues. Germline V gives CDR1 MNHNY, CDR2 SVGAGI (reference sequence). V lost 4 bases and J lost 11; bases outside the gene matches: 9. The CDR3 coding sequence is TGTGCCAGCAGTTCCGGGACAGGGTGGTACGAGTACTTC. Protein: CASSSGTGWYEYF.

This clonotype was counted once. The chain recombines TRBV5-1 with TRBJ2-1; 10 nucleotides agree with TRBD2. From germline, CDR1 is SGHRS and CDR2 YFSETQ. The CDR3 is made up of 19 amino acids. V dropped 2 bases and J dropped 0; count of bases not matched to a gene: 11. The chain's CDR3 is CASSLPSGGTHSSYNEQFF. In DNA, the CDR3 is TGCGCCAGCAGCTTACCTAGCGGGGGAACCCATAGCTCCTACAATGAGCAGTTCTTC. The full variable domain, completed using reference TRBV5-1 and TRBJ2-1, is KAGVTQTPRYLIKTRGQQVTLSCSPISGHRSVSWYQQTPGQGLQFLFEYFSETQRNKGNFPGRFSGRQFSNSRSEMNVSTLELGDSALYLCASSLPSGGTHSSYNEQFFGPGTRLTVL.

V gene TRBV15 combines with J gene TRBJ2-1; D remains unclear. V lost 10 bases and J lost 2, with 9 bases in between. CDR1 LNHNV and CDR2 YYDKDF come from the germline V gene (reference sequence). The CDR3 sequence is 12 residues long. DNA of the CDR3: TGTGCCAACGGATTTACCTACAATGAGCAGTTCTTC. Its protein product is CANGFTYNEQFF.

This clonotype has a handful of counts. The V and J genes are TRBV20-1 and TRBJ1-1; 10 bases line up with TRBD1. Germline CDR1 and CDR2: DFQATT and SNEGSKA (reference sequence). V lost 3 bases and J lost 3; bases outside the gene matches: 1. CDR3 size: 13 residues. CDR3 sequence reads: CSARGTGDTEAFF. CDR3 in DNA: TGCAGTGCTAGGGGGACAGGGGACACTGAAGCTTTCTTT.

The chain uses TRBV6-5 and TRBJ1-1, with 10 nucleotides matching TRBD1. The CDR3 covers 14 residues. V shed 6 bases, J shed 6 bases, and the junction held 7 bases outside the gene matches. Germline-derived CDR1 and CDR2 are MNHEY and SVGAGI. This chain's CDR3 is CASSGQGVISEAFF. In DNA, the CDR3 is TGTGCCAGCAGCGGACAGGGGGTAATTTCTGAAGCTTTCTTT.

This rearrangement joins TRBV6-5 to TRBJ2-5; no definite D call. Trimming took off 6 bases at V and 1 base at J, with 9 bases between the two ends. The CDR3 spans 13 residues. In germline, CDR1 is MNHEY, CDR2 SVGAGI. The CDR3 nucleotides read TGTGCCAGCAGCCTAACAATCCAAGAGACCCAGTACTTC. This translates into CASSLTIQETQYF.

V gene TRBV5-5 combines with J gene TRBJ2-3; tentatively, D is TRBD1 (6 bases). The V gene lost 0 bases and the J gene lost 7 bases, with 9 bases spanning the gap. The CDR3 is made up of 13 amino acids. Germline-derived CDR1 and CDR2 are SGHKS and YYEKEE (reference sequence). In DNA, the CDR3 is TGTGCCAGCAGCTTGGGACAGGAAAATACGCAGTATTTT. Protein sequence: CASSLGQENTQYF.

The chain couples TRBV6-6 to TRBJ1-2, with 7 bases identical to TRBD1. Germline values: CDR1 MNHNY, CDR2 SVGAGI (reference sequence). V gave up 2 bases and J gave up 4 bases; unmatched junction bases: 25. This CDR3 is 21 amino acids long. The CDR3 protein is CASSYPGQRQVDARLFYGYTF. CDR3 nucleotide sequence: TGTGCCAGCAGTTACCCGGGACAGCGTCAGGTGGACGCCCGCCTCTTCTATGGCTACACCTTC.

This clonotype was observed a few times. The chain recombines TRBV29-1 with TRBJ2-7, with D tentatively TRBD1 (6 bases). V gave up 0 bases and J gave up 2 bases, with 17 bases separating them. Germline V gene sequence: CDR1 SQVTM, CDR2 ANQGSEA. The CDR3 has 16 amino acids. The CDR3 reads CSVEEGSRDTPYEQYF. CDR3 in DNA: TGCAGCGTTGAAGAAGGATCCCGGGACACCCCCTACGAGCAGTACTTC.

This clonotype was seen only a few times. This chain uses TRBV5-6 with TRBJ2-3; TRBD1 agrees at 9 bases. The CDR3 is 15 amino acids. The V gene end was trimmed by 1 base and the J gene end by 5 bases; junction bases not matched to a gene: 5. Per germline, CDR1 SGHDT and CDR2 YYEEEE. CDR3 bases: TGTGCCAGCAGCTTGACAGGGGGCTCGGGAGATACGCAGTATTTT. It codes for CASSLTGGSGDTQYF. The variable domain in full, completed from reference TRBV5-6 and TRBJ2-3, reads DAGVTQSPTHLIKTRGQQVTLRCSPKSGHDTVSWYQQALGQGPQFIFQYYEEEERQRGNFPDRFSGHQFPNYSSELNVNALLLGDSALYLCASSLTGGSGDTQYFGPGTRLTVL.